The clone carrying this T cell receptor (beta chain) is a singleton in its sample. The antigen is not known. This table comes from immunoSEQ multiplex PCR, and its TCRdb copy is limited to in-frame clones, with some not included. Here the sample spans 2 million to 2.5 million clones, about 94% being singletons. The record originates from a study of shared clonotypes between healthy human individuals. Study details: Three men and a couple of women, aged 18 to 49, were donors.

Overall study findings and caveats: Some naive CD4 clonotypes, around 5%, turned up in common across a few donors. Naive subsets generally exceeded memory subsets in estimated richness.

J lost 3 bases, V lost 3 bases, and 10 bases had no gene match. The CDR3 loop spans 17 amino acids. Germline V gene lookup returns CDR1 LGHNA and CDR2 YSLEER. The chain couples TRBV4-3 to TRBJ2-3, with TRBD2 matching over 9 bases. The sequence derives from a man between 18 and 29 years old in good health. The sequenced sample was naive CD4+ T cells sorted from blood. Noted subset: CD45RA+ positively selected. The CDR3 DNA reads TGCGCCAGCAGCCATGAGGGGGCGGGAGGGCCAACAGATACGCAGTATTTT. Protein: CASSHEGAGGPTDTQYF.